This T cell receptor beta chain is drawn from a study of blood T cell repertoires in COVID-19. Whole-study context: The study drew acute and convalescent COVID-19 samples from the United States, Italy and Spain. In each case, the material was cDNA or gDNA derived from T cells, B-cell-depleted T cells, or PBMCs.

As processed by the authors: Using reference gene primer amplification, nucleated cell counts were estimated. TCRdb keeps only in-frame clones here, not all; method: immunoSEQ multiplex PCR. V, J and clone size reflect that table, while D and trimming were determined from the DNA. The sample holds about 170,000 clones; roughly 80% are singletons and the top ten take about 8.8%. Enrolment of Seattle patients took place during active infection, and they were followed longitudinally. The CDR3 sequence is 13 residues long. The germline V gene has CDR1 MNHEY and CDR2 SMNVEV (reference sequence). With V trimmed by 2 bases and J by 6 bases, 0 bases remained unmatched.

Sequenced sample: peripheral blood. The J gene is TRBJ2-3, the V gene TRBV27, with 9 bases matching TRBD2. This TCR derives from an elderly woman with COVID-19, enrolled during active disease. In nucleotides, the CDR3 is TGTGCCAGCAGTTTAGGGACTAGCGATACGCAGTATTTT. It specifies CASSLGTSDTQYF.